This TCR beta chain was observed in a study of T cells in Graves' hyperthyroidism and ophthalmopathy. The germline gives CDR1 MDHEN, CDR2 SYDVKM. V was pared by 3 bases and J by 5 bases, with 17 bases between. This CDR3 is built from 16 residues. Authors of the study amplified TCR beta CDR3 regions from RNA transcripts. The primer set for the first-round RT-PCR of the TCR CDR3 was HTBI. In TCRdb, the multiplex PCR reads were re-called with MiXCR into one record per CDR3 protein. The sample carries 500,000 to 750,000 distinct CDR3 sequences, approximately 14% recorded once. The sample holds many counts of this clonotype.

The chain joins TRBV28 to TRBJ2-1; D may be TRBD2 (7 bases). The clonotype was recovered from a young woman with Graves' hyperthyroidism. Source material: blood. DNA for the CDR3: TGTGCCAGCAGTTTTACGGGGCGGGGGACAAACAATGAGCAGTTCTTC. As protein: CASSFTGRGTNNEQFF. The full variable domain, in which reference TRBV28 and TRBJ2-1 provide the parts outside the CDR3, is DVKVTQSSRYLVKRTGEKVFLECVQDMDHENMFWYRQDPGLGLRLIYFSYDVKMKEKGDIPEGYSVSREKKERFSLILESASTNQTSMYLCASSFTGRGTNNEQFFGPGTRLTVL.